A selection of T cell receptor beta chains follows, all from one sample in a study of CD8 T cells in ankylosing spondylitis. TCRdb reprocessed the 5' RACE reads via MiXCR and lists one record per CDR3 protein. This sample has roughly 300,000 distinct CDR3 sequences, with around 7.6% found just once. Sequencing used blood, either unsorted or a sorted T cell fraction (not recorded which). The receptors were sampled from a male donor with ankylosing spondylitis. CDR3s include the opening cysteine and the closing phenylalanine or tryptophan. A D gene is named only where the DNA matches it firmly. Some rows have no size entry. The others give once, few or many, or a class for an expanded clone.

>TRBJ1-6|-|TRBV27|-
TGTGCCAGCAGTTTTAGGCAGTCGTCTCAATTCAATTCACCCCTCCACTTT
CASSFRQSSQFNSPLHF
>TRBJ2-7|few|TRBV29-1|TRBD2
TGCAGCGTTGAAGGCGGGAGGGTCTACGAGCAGTACTTC
CSVEGGRVYEQYF
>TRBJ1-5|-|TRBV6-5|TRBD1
TGTGCCAGCAGTTACCGGACAGGACGACAGCCCCAGCATTTT
CASSYRTGRQPQHF
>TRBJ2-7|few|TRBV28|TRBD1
TGTGCCAGTAAGGACAGGGCAATCTACGAGCAGTACTTC
CASKDRAIYEQYF
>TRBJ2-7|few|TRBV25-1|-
TGTGCCAGCAGTGAATCTGGGGGCATCTACGAGCAGTACTTC
CASSESGGIYEQYF
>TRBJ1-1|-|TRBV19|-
TGTGCCAGTAGTATTCCCAGCTGGTCTCCACCGCGGAACACTGAAGCTTTCTTT
CASSIPSWSPPRNTEAFF
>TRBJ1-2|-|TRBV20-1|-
TGCAGTGCTAGAGATAGGCAGGGAGATACCTATGGCTACACCTTC
CSARDRQGDTYGYTF
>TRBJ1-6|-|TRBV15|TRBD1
TGTGCCACCAGCACCAACCGGGACAGGGTATACGATTCACCCCTCCACTTT
CATSTNRDRVYDSPLHF
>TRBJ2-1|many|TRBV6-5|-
TGTGCCAGCAGTTACACTGGGACTTCTTTCCATGAGCAGTTCTTC
CASSYTGTSFHEQFF
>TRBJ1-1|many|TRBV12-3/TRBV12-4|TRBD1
TGTGCCAGCAGCCCTTTTGGGACAGGGAGAATGAACACTGAAGCTTTCTTT
CASSPFGTGRMNTEAFF
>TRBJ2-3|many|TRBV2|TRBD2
TGTGCCCTCCAGGGGTTAGCGGGAGGAATAGATACGCAGTATTTT
CALQGLAGGIDTQYF
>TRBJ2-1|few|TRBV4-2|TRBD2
TGTGCCAGCAGCCAAGCCCTACTAGCGGGAGGCAATGAGCAGTTCTTC
CASSQALLAGGNEQFF
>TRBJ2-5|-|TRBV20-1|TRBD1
TGCAGTGTCGTTACTGGGACAGGGGTCGGGGAGACCCAGTACTTC
CSVVTGTGVGETQYF
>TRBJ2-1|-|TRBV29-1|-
TGCAGCGCTGGTCCGGGTGAGCAGTTCTTC
CSAGPGEQFF
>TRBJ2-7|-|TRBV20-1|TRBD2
TGCAGTGCTAGACGACTAGCGGGAGACGAGCAGTACTTC
CSARRLAGDEQYF
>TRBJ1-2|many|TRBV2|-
TGTGCCAGTAACAGGGAAGGCAGGGACTATGGCTACACCTTC
CASNREGRDYGYTF
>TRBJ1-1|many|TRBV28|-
TGTGCCAGCAGTTATCGTTTGAACACTGAAGCTTTCTTT
CASSYRLNTEAFF